This TCR beta chain was captured in a study of early T cells in non-severe SARS-CoV-2 infection. Study at large: Sequencing input comprised bulk RNA from unsorted whole blood; chain pairing was not available.

In germline, CDR1 is MDHEN, CDR2 SYDVKM. The CDR3 totals 16 residues. Trimming took off 2 bases at V and 5 bases at J, with 16 bases between the two ends. The study, taken as a whole, reports: VDJdb matching skewed toward anti-spike CD8 responses, missing private and CD4 specificities.

The library protocol tagged individual cDNA molecules with unique molecular identifiers. TCRdb used MiXCR to reprocess the 5' RACE reads, holding one entry per CDR3 protein. The repertoire consists of about 98,000 distinct CDR3 sequences, with around 13% occurring once and the leading ten covering approximately 6.4%. This clonotype has a handful of counts. Its antigen is not known. V gene TRBV28 combines with J gene TRBJ2-1; D gene uncertain. The source material was whole blood. This clonotype originated in an adult who was a healthcare worker with PCR-confirmed SARS-CoV-2 infection or an uninfected control (not recorded which). CDR3: CASSLVSGQHNNEQFF. The CDR3 DNA reads as TGTGCCAGCAGTTTAGTTTCCGGCCAGCACAACAATGAGCAGTTCTTC.